The 30 T cell receptor beta chains presented below share a single source sample, sequenced in a study of T-cell memory formation after mild COVID-19. TCRdb analysed the 5' RACE reads with MiXCR anew, one entry per CDR3 protein. The sample includes fewer than 35,000 distinct CDR3 sequences, around 16% of them seen just once. The material sequenced was PBMCs or a T cell subset sorted from them (not recorded which). These receptors originate from an adult who had mild COVID-19 (a few samples of this study predate the infection). Cell type and time point are not known.

This clonotype was seen at least ten times. V and J are TRBV7-9 and TRBJ1-5; D remains ambiguous. The CDR3 length is 14 residues. The germline CDR1 and CDR2 sequences are SEHNR and FQNEAQ (reference sequence). Trimming stripped 5 bases from V and 7 bases from J, with 15 bases between. The DNA of the CDR3 is TGTGCCAGCAGCGGCTCACAGATGGACCAGCCCCAGCATTTT. Translated: CASSGSQMDQPQHF.

The J gene is TRBJ2-5, the V gene TRBV7-2; possible D gene TRBD1, 6 bases. The ends were cut back, 3 bases at V and 5 bases at J, with 13 bases in the middle. The CDR3 has 14 residues. The germline V gene has CDR1 SGHTA and CDR2 FQGNSA. This chain's CDR3 is CASSFGTGTETQYF. The CDR3 DNA sequence: TGTGCCAGCAGCTTCGGCACAGGGACCGAGACCCAGTACTTC.

Within the sample, this clonotype is medium-sized (0.01 to 0.1%). The chain uses TRBV7-6 and TRBJ2-3; D might be TRBD1 (6 bases). Looked up from germline, CDR1 is SGHVS and CDR2 is FNYEAQ. V was shortened by 4 bases and J by 6 bases, with 11 bases between the two germline ends. This CDR3 contains 13 residues. The CDR3 region has the DNA TGTGCCAGCAGCTCATACAGGGCGGATACGCAGTATTTT. The encoded protein is CASSSYRADTQYF.

The J gene is TRBJ1-1, the V gene TRBV20-1; D gene uncertain. V was pared by 6 bases and J by 4 bases, with 18 bases between. CDR3 length: 14 residues. CDR1 and CDR2 (germline): DFQATT, SNEGSKA (reference sequence). The CDR3 DNA sequence: TGCAGTGCCGTAGCGGACCGAGAGCTCACTGAAGCTTTCTTT. Protein product: CSAVADRELTEAFF.

This clonotype was seen more than once but under ten times. This chain connects TRBV4-1 to TRBJ1-1; the D gene is possibly TRBD1 (5 bases). Deletions cut 5 bases from V and 6 bases from J, with 19 bases between. CDR1 MGHRA and CDR2 YSYEKL come from the germline V gene. This CDR3 contains 15 residues. The CDR3 loop reads CASSIHRDGASEAFF. CDR3 DNA: TGCGCCAGCAGCATTCACCGGGACGGGGCTTCTGAAGCTTTCTTT.

This clonotype was seen ten or more times. The rearrangement joins TRBV7-6 to TRBJ2-3; no clear D gene. The CDR3 is 12 residues long. V lost 3 bases to trimming and J lost 3 bases, with 4 bases between them. The germline V gene encodes CDR1 SGHVS and CDR2 FNYEAQ. The CDR3 sequence: CASSFMTDTQYF. In DNA form, the CDR3 reads TGTGCCAGCAGCTTCATGACAGATACGCAGTATTTT.

This clonotype occurred a few times. CDR3 in DNA: TGTGCCAGCAGGGGACAGTTAAATAGCAATCAGCCCCAGCATTTT. As protein: CASRGQLNSNQPQHF. This rearrangement joins TRBV2 to TRBJ1-5; TRBD1 matches at 7 bases. Germline CDR1 SNHLY, CDR2 FYNNEI. The CDR3 has 15 residues. The V and J ends lost 6 bases and 0 bases, in that order; junction bases with no gene match: 5.

This clonotype was counted many times. V is TRBV7-3 and J is TRBJ2-1, with 8 bases aligning to TRBD2. The CDR3 length is 15 residues. The V gene's germline CDR1 is SGHTA and CDR2 FQGTGA. Trimming removed 8 bases from V and 7 bases from J; junction bases left unmatched: 13. The DNA of the CDR3 is TGTGCCAGCCGGGCCACGGGGGGGCCGGTTAATGAGCAGTTCTTC. Amino acid sequence: CASRATGGPVNEQFF.

This clonotype came up many times. One end of the junction fails to match germline, which may point to a read error. The chain has TRBV19 and TRBJ2-3; 12 nucleotides line up with TRBD1. The CDR3 spans 13 residues. Germline-derived CDR1 and CDR2 are LNHDA and SQIVND (reference sequence). The CDR3, as DNA: TGTGCCAGTAGTCCTAGCGGGACAGGGGGCAAGGATTTT. It encodes CASSPSGTGGKDF. Filled out from reference TRBV19 and TRBJ2-3, the complete variable domain reads DGGITQSPKYLFRKEGQNVTLSCEQNLNHDAMYWYRQDPGQGLRLIYYSQIVNDFQKGDIAEGYSVSREKKESFPLTVTSAQKNPTAFYLCASSPSGTGGKDFGPGTRLTVL.

The sample holds many counts of this clonotype. V and J are TRBV29-1 and TRBJ2-5, with a weak D call TRBD1 (6 bases). The V gene lost 6 bases and the J gene lost 5 bases, with 19 bases spanning the gap. In germline, CDR1 is SQVTM, CDR2 ANQGSEA. The CDR3 spans 14 residues. CDR3 bases: TGCAGCGTACAGGGATTTCCCGAGCAGGAGACCCAGTACTTC. Its protein is CSVQGFPEQETQYF.

By frequency in the sample, this clonotype is medium-sized (0.01 to 0.1%). The CDR3 protein is CASSPTSVTYNEQFF. Written as DNA, the CDR3 is TGCGCCAGCAGCCCGACTAGCGTAACCTACAATGAGCAGTTCTTC. This rearrangement joins TRBV5-1 to TRBJ2-1; 8 positions match TRBD2. Germline V gene sequence: CDR1 SGHRS, CDR2 YFSETQ. Trimming removed 4 bases from V and 2 bases from J; junction bases left unmatched: 5. The CDR3 loop spans 15 amino acids.

This clonotype turned up a few times. The chain combines TRBV12-3 or TRBV12-4 with TRBJ1-3; D possibly corresponds to TRBD1 (6 bases). The V gene lost 4 bases and the J gene lost 4 bases, with 11 bases spanning the gap. This CDR3 is 14 amino acids long. CDR3: CASSYGGEGNTIYF. The CDR3 DNA reads TGTGCCAGCAGTTACGGGGGCGAAGGAAACACCATATATTTT.

CDR3 region: CSARDSSWGQGENYGYTF. DNA of the CDR3: TGCAGTGCTAGAGATTCGAGTTGGGGACAGGGGGAGAACTATGGCTACACCTTC. The chain carries TRBV20-1 and TRBJ1-2, with 11 bases aligning to TRBD1. V lost 0 bases, J lost 2 bases, and 11 bases stayed unmatched. The CDR3 has 18 amino acids. CDR1 is DFQATT and CDR2 is SNEGSKA in the germline V gene (reference sequence).

This clonotype was counted ten times or more. The chain joins TRBV3-1 to TRBJ1-1; D not resolved. Trimming pared 0 bases from V and 8 bases from J, leaving 19 bases between. CDR1 is LGHDT, CDR2 YNNKEL, per germline (reference sequence). This CDR3 spans 16 amino acids. The CDR3 loop is CASSQDVVWRGSEAFF. In nucleotides, the CDR3 is TGTGCCAGCAGCCAAGATGTGGTGTGGCGGGGAAGCGAAGCTTTCTTT.

Many counts were recorded for this clonotype. The chain carries TRBV5-1 and TRBJ2-3, with 7 bases identical to TRBD1. V shed 5 bases and J 3 bases; nucleotides not matched to a gene: 6. The CDR3 is 14 amino acids. Germline V gene data show CDR1 as SGHRS and CDR2 as YFSETQ. The CDR3 sequence: CASRKQGSTDTQYF. CDR3 nucleotides: TGCGCCAGCAGGAAACAGGGGAGTACAGATACGCAGTATTTT.

DNA for the CDR3: TGCGCCAGCAGCCGGACTAGCCCCCACGAGCAGTACTTC. Its protein product is CASSRTSPHEQYF. The gene calls are TRBV5-1 and TRBJ2-7, with 8 bases lining up with TRBD2. CDR1 is SGHRS and CDR2 is YFSETQ in the germline V gene. V lost 4 bases and J lost 5; bases outside the gene matches: 5. The CDR3 runs to 13 residues.

This clonotype was observed at least ten times. This chain uses TRBV4-1 with TRBJ1-6; D not resolved. Germline loops: CDR1 MGHRA, CDR2 YSYEKL. This CDR3 contains 14 residues. The V gene lost 4 bases and the J gene lost 14 bases, with 18 bases spanning the gap. The CDR3 sequence: CASSPSPRPPSLHF. In DNA form, the CDR3 reads TGCGCCAGCAGCCCAAGCCCCCGCCCGCCATCCCTCCACTTT.

This clonotype appeared many times. The CDR3 loop reads CSVAEGSNEQFF. CDR3 sequence (DNA): TGCAGCGTTGCTGAGGGATCCAATGAGCAGTTCTTC. V is TRBV29-1 and J is TRBJ2-1, with a weak D call TRBD2 (5 bases). With 4 bases removed from V and 6 bases from J, the gap between germline ends came to 10 bases. Germline CDR1 SQVTM, CDR2 ANQGSEA. CDR3 length: 12 amino acids.

This clonotype was counted many times. This chain uses TRBV29-1 with TRBJ1-1; weak D call: TRBD1 (5 bases). Germline CDR1 and CDR2: SQVTM and ANQGSEA. V was shortened by 7 bases and J by 4 bases, with 16 bases between the two germline ends. This CDR3 contains 13 residues. CDR3 sequence reads: CSARDLGITEAFF. For the CDR3, the DNA is TGCAGCGCCCGGGACTTGGGCATCACTGAAGCTTTCTTT.

The table lists this clonotype with many counts. The chain employs TRBV19 and TRBJ2-7, with D possibly being TRBD1 or TRBD2 (5 bases each). Germline CDR1 LNHDA, CDR2 SQIVND (reference sequence). The CDR3 is 14 residues long. V was trimmed by 5 bases and J by 2 bases, leaving 13 bases between them. For the CDR3, the DNA is TGTGCCAGTAGTGGGGACCGCCCCCCCTACGAGCAGTACTTC. Protein sequence: CASSGDRPPYEQYF. Full variable domain (rest looked up from reference TRBV19 and TRBJ2-7): DGGITQSPKYLFRKEGQNVTLSCEQNLNHDAMYWYRQDPGQGLRLIYYSQIVNDFQKGDIAEGYSVSREKKESFPLTVTSAQKNPTAFYLCASSGDRPPYEQYFGPGTRLTVT.

This clonotype was seen ten or more times. The chain carries TRBV6-6 and TRBJ1-1; a possible D gene is TRBD1 (5 bases). The germline CDR1 and CDR2 sequences are MNHNY and SVGAGI (reference sequence). V was cut by 5 bases and J by 1 base, with 8 bases left in between. CDR3 size: 13 residues. CDR3 nucleotide sequence: TGTGCCAGCAGTCAGGGACGGAACACTGAAGCTTTCTTT. Its protein product is CASSQGRNTEAFF.

The chain is built from TRBV7-9 and TRBJ1-1; D gene unclear. The CDR3 extends over 11 amino acids. The germline gives CDR1 SEHNR, CDR2 FQNEAQ (reference sequence). V was trimmed by 4 bases and J by 7 bases, leaving 7 bases between them. The CDR3 here is CASSSPREAFF. In DNA form, the CDR3 reads TGTGCCAGCAGCTCCCCCCGTGAAGCTTTCTTT.

This clonotype was found many times. The V and J genes are TRBV11-3 and TRBJ1-6, with 8 bases fitting TRBD1. After removal of 0 bases from V and 10 bases from J, the junction contained 5 bases not matched to a gene. This CDR3 has 15 amino acids. Per germline, CDR1 SGHNT and CDR2 YENEEA. CDR3 loop: CASSLDGTGRSPLHF. The CDR3 nucleotides read TGTGCCAGCAGCTTAGATGGGACAGGCAGATCACCCCTCCACTTT. Full variable domain (outside the CDR3, taken from reference TRBV11-3 and TRBJ1-6): EAGVVQSPRYKIIEKKQPVAFWCNPISGHNTLYWYLQNLGQGPELLIRYENEEAVDDSQLPKDRFSAERLKGVDSTLKIQPAELGDSAVYLCASSLDGTGRSPLHFGNGTRLTVT.

This clonotype occurred a few times. The CDR3: CASSFDGRSYNEQFF. Here the CDR3 DNA reads TGTGCCAGCAGCTTTGACGGCCGCTCCTACAATGAGCAGTTCTTC. The rearrangement joins TRBV7-2 to TRBJ2-1; D gene uncertain. Trimming stripped 3 bases from V and 0 bases from J, with 9 bases between. The CDR3 is made up of 15 amino acids. CDR1 SGHTA and CDR2 FQGNSA come from the germline V gene.

The sample holds many counts of this clonotype. The V call is TRBV20-1, the J call TRBJ2-7; 7 nucleotides agree with TRBD1. The CDR3 is 12 amino acids. V lost 4 bases and J lost 3; bases outside the gene matches: 3. Per the germline V gene, CDR1 is DFQATT and CDR2 is SNEGSKA (reference sequence). The CDR3 spells CSAIRQGYEQYF. The CDR3 bases are TGCAGTGCTATAAGACAGGGCTACGAGCAGTACTTC.

By share of the sample, this clonotype is medium-sized. The CDR3 DNA reads TGTGCCAGCAGTTTTAGCGGAGGGAACATTCAGTACTTC. Amino acids: CASSFSGGNIQYF. V usage is TRBV12-3 or TRBV12-4 and J usage is TRBJ2-4; a weak D match, TRBD2 (6 bases). V lost 3 bases and J 7 bases, leaving 10 bases between the germline ends. This CDR3 contains 13 residues.

This clonotype was counted between two and nine times. This chain uses TRBV18 with TRBJ2-3; 8 nucleotides line up with TRBD2. Germline CDR1 is KGHSH and CDR2 is LQKENI. The V and J ends lost 0 bases and 1 base, in that order; junction bases with no gene match: 15. The CDR3 length is 20 residues. This chain's CDR3 is CASSPPRGLLAEMRTDTQYF. CDR3 coding DNA: TGTGCCAGCTCACCACCGAGGGGTTTACTAGCGGAGATGCGCACAGATACGCAGTATTTT.

The rearrangement links TRBV12-3 or TRBV12-4 to TRBJ1-1, with TRBD1 matching 8 bases. The CDR3 runs to 13 residues. With V trimmed by 2 bases and J by 11 bases, 7 bases remained unmatched. The CDR3: CASSLSAGGRAFF. The DNA of the CDR3 is TGTGCCAGCAGTTTATCGGCAGGGGGCCGCGCTTTCTTT.

The table lists this clonotype with many counts. The chain is built from TRBV9 and TRBJ2-3; TRBD1 matches 8 bases. Germline V lookup: CDR1 SGDLS, CDR2 YYNGEE. The CDR3 is made up of 16 amino acids. V shed 2 bases, J shed 6 bases, and the junction held 11 bases outside the gene matches. DNA for the CDR3: TGTGCCAGCAGCGTCGCCGCGACAGGGGTTGTGGATACGCAGTATTTT. This translates into CASSVAATGVVDTQYF.

This clonotype was picked up many times. The chain links TRBV6-5 to TRBJ1-2, with D hard to call. V lost 6 bases and J 4 bases, leaving 12 bases between the germline ends. The CDR3 covers 13 residues. Germline assignment: CDR1 MNHEY and CDR2 SVGAGI. The DNA of the CDR3 is TGTGCCAGCAGCTATTCGAATAGCTATGGCTACACCTTC. Protein: CASSYSNSYGYTF.